The source of this T cell receptor beta chain is a study of T cell clusters in autoimmune cytopenias. The germline gives CDR1 MRHNA, CDR2 SNTAGT. The CDR3 is 16 residues long. TRB amplification used around 0.25 ug of peripheral blood genomic DNA. General study points: Primary autoimmune cytopenia patients seemingly lacked the physiological T cell clusters found in healthy donors. TRB repertoire shifts in secondary cytopenia and chronic lymphocytic leukemia mostly reflected lymphoma, not autoimmunity. Healthy donors had about 3.1-fold more exclusive TRB clusters than active autoimmune hepatitis patients.

TRB rearrangements were amplified by touch-down multiplex PCR with mixed TRB-A/B primers. TCRdb reprocessed the multiplex PCR reads; each CDR3 protein has one entry and no DNA is given. In all, the sample yields 150 to 200 distinct CDR3 sequences. Worth noting for this clonotype: Its target is not known.

The sample taken for sequencing was peripheral blood. V gene TRBV6-4 combines with J gene TRBJ2-7; the D call from TCRdb, TRBD2, cannot be confirmed without DNA. This receptor was obtained from a human donor with an autoimmune cytopenia or autoimmune hepatitis (not recorded which). The CDR3 region is CASSDRAGGHYYEQYF.